This is a list of T cell receptor beta chains from one sample in a study of blood T cells in healthy people across ages. TCRdb redid the calling of the 5' RACE reads with MiXCR, one entry per CDR3 protein. The repertoire includes roughly 1,800,000 distinct CDR3 sequences, around 50% of them detected once, and 2.1% sits in the top ten. Sequenced input: blood. The receptors shown here come from a woman aged 40 to 49 in good health. The CDR3 runs from the conserved cysteine through the conserved F or W. A D gene is named only where the DNA matches it firmly. Size is omitted from some rows. Given values are once, few, many or a class for expanded clones.

TRBV5-1	-	TRBJ2-3	-	TGCGCCAGCAGCTTGGACGGGGCAGATACGCAGTATTTT	CASSLDGADTQYF
TRBV4-1	few	TRBJ2-3	-	TGCGCCAGCAGCCAAGAGTCTCCAGATACGCAGTATTTT	CASSQESPDTQYF
TRBV24-1	-	TRBJ2-1	-	TGTGCCACCAGCCCAGCTTCGAGGGGGAACCCGGAGTTCTTC	CATSPASRGNPEFF
TRBV4-2	few	TRBJ2-7	TRBD2	TGTGCCAGCAGCCAACTAACCGGGACTAGCGGATCCTACGAGCAGTACTTC	CASSQLTGTSGSYEQYF
TRBV12-3/TRBV12-4	-	TRBJ1-1	-	TGTGCGTTGGGCGCTGAAGCTTTCTTT	CALGAEAFF
TRBV4-3	few	TRBJ2-5	-	TGCGCCAGCAGCCAAGGTCGCGTAGTTACCGAGACCCAGTACTTC	CASSQGRVVTETQYF
TRBV15	-	TRBJ2-3	-	TGTGCCACCAGCAGAGATTTGGGGGGAACGCAGTATTTT	CATSRDLGGTQYF
TRBV29-1	few	TRBJ2-7	-	TGCAGCGTTGAAGTGGCCAGGGGGGACTACGAGCAGTACTTC	CSVEVARGDYEQYF
TRBV7-9	-	TRBJ1-6	-	TGTGCCAGCAGATCCGGGACTTCACCCCTCCACTTT	CASRSGTSPLHF
TRBV6-5	few	TRBJ1-2	TRBD1	TGTGCCAGCAGTTACAGGGAGGGGGCGGTTGGCTACACCTTC	CASSYREGAVGYTF
TRBV2	once	TRBJ2-5	-	TGTGCCAGCGCTTGGGGCGAGACCCAGTACTTC	CASAWGETQYF
TRBV7-2	-	TRBJ2-1	-	TGTGCCAGCAGCCGGCCTACACTTAGCTCCTACAATGAGCAGTTCTTC	CASSRPTLSSYNEQFF
TRBV12-3/TRBV12-4	-	TRBJ1-1	-	TGTGCCAGCAGTTTATGGGGATCGGACGCTGAAGCTTTCTTT	CASSLWGSDAEAFF
TRBV3-1	few	TRBJ2-1	-	TGTGCCAGCAGCCAAGAGGGGAGTCGGCATGAGCAGTTCTTC	CASSQEGSRHEQFF
TRBV21-1	-	TRBJ2-5	-	TGTGCCAGCAGCAAAGCGCGGGACATCCAAGAGACCCAGTACTTC	CASSKARDIQETQYF
TRBV11-1	-	TRBJ1-2	-	TGTGCCAGCAGCTTAATCGCCGAGGGCTACACCTTC	CASSLIAEGYTF
TRBV4-1	-	TRBJ2-7	TRBD1	TGCGCCAGCAGCCAAGATCTTAACAGGGGGCCGGACGAGCAGTACTTC	CASSQDLNRGPDEQYF
TRBV20-1	-	TRBJ2-5	TRBD2	TGCAGTGCTCCAAATCTAGCGGGGGAGGAGACCCAGTACTTC	CSAPNLAGEETQYF
TRBV27	-	TRBJ1-5	TRBD1	TGTGCCAGCAGTTTAACAGGGGTATCGGGAGTACCCCAGCATTTT	CASSLTGVSGVPQHF
TRBV10-3	-	TRBJ1-1	TRBD1	TGTGCCATCAGTGAGCCTCCCCTTGAGACAGGGGTTTCCGAAGCTTTCTTT	CAISEPPLETGVSEAFF
TRBV20-1	few	TRBJ2-1	-	TGCAGTGCTAGAGAGATAGGGATTGAGCAGTTCTTC	CSAREIGIEQFF
TRBV12-3/TRBV12-4	-	TRBJ2-7	TRBD1	TGTGCCAGCAGCCACGGACAGGCCCAGTTTCAGTACTTC	CASSHGQAQFQYF
TRBV12-3/TRBV12-4	-	TRBJ2-3	TRBD2	TGTGCCAGCAGTTTGATAGCGGGGGCCCTCACAGATACGCAGTATTTT	CASSLIAGALTDTQYF
TRBV28	few	TRBJ1-2	-	TGTGCCAGCACAGGACAAGGGGAGAACTATGGCTACACCTTC	CASTGQGENYGYTF
TRBV6-2/TRBV6-3	-	TRBJ1-4	-	TGTGCCAGCAGTTACTCGAATGATCCAGGGGACTTCCATAATGAAAAACTGTTTTTT	CASSYSNDPGDFHNEKLFF
TRBV6-2/TRBV6-3	-	TRBJ1-2	-	TGTGCCAGCAGTACACGACAGGCGGCTAACTATGGCTACACCTTC	CASSTRQAANYGYTF
TRBV29-1	-	TRBJ2-7	-	TGCAGCGTTACGTTTGGTATCTCCTCCTACGAGCAGTACTTC	CSVTFGISSYEQYF
TRBV29-1	few	TRBJ2-6	TRBD2	TGCAGCGGGGGGTTAGCGGGGACTCAGGAACATCGCAGGGCCAACGTCCTGACTTTC	CSGGLAGTQEHRRANVLTF
TRBV4-3	-	TRBJ2-1	-	TGCGCCAGCAGCCAAGGATCGATCCTCCATGAGACCCAGTTCTTC	CASSQGSILHETQFF
TRBV6-5	-	TRBJ2-1	-	TGTGCCAGCAGTTTACAGAAGTGGCAAGAGACCCAGTTCTTC	CASSLQKWQETQFF
TRBV7-2	many	TRBJ2-7	-	TGTGCCAGCAGTCCCTCGCGTGGGTACGAGCAGTACTTC	CASSPSRGYEQYF
TRBV7-9	-	TRBJ2-5	-	TGTGCCAGCAGCTTAGCCCGGGACGGTCAAGAGACCCAGTACTTC	CASSLARDGQETQYF
TRBV25-1	-	TRBJ1-1	-	TGTGCCAGCAGGCGGGGAGCAACTGAAGCTTTCTTT	CASRRGATEAFF
TRBV2	-	TRBJ2-5	-	TGTGCCAGCAGAGTCGCAGTCCAAGAGACCCAGTACTTC	CASRVAVQETQYF
TRBV4-1	-	TRBJ2-1	TRBD1	TGCGCCAGCAGCCAAAGACAGGGTTATGAGCAGTTCTTC	CASSQRQGYEQFF
TRBV20-1	-	TRBJ1-2	-	TGCAGTGCTATTCTCCCACTTAACTATGGCTACACCTTC	CSAILPLNYGYTF
TRBV5-1	-	TRBJ2-3	TRBD2	TGCGCCAGCAGCGGGGCTCTAGCGGGGAGGGGCGTAGATACGCAGTATTTT	CASSGALAGRGVDTQYF
TRBV20-1	-	TRBJ2-3	TRBD2	TGCAGTGCTAGCCTGGGGGGGGGGAGCACAGATACGCAGTATTTT	CSASLGGGSTDTQYF
TRBV28	-	TRBJ2-4	TRBD2	TGTGCCAGCACCCCCGGGGGGATCCAAAACATTCAGTACTTC	CASTPGGIQNIQYF
TRBV20-1	few	TRBJ2-3	-	TGCAGTGCTATAAGGATAGGCCTCACGCCGGCAGATACGCAGTATTTT	CSAIRIGLTPADTQYF
TRBV7-2	many	TRBJ2-5	-	TGTGCCAGCAGCTCGTTTAGGGGGTCGGAGACCCAGTACTTC	CASSSFRGSETQYF
TRBV5-1	few	TRBJ2-3	-	TGCGCCAGCAGCTTGGCCCGGGGTGCGACAGATACGCAGTATTTT	CASSLARGATDTQYF
TRBV2	many	TRBJ2-1	-	TGTGCCAGCAGAGCCTACAATGAGCAGTTCTTC	CASRAYNEQFF
TRBV10-3	-	TRBJ2-4	-	TGTGCCATCAGTACAGGGTGGGGAGAGCAGTACTTC	CAISTGWGEQYF
TRBV28	few	TRBJ2-5	-	TGTGCCAGTAGGAGTCCGGGGGCCCGGGAGACCCAGTACTTC	CASRSPGARETQYF
TRBV14	few	TRBJ2-3	TRBD2	TGTGCCAGCAGCCAAGAGGGTCCCCAAGCGGGGGCAATAGATACGCAGTATTTT	CASSQEGPQAGAIDTQYF
TRBV6-6	-	TRBJ2-7	-	TGTGCCAGCACCCCGCTAGCAACCCTTCCCTACGAGCAGTACTTC	CASTPLATLPYEQYF
TRBV20-1	-	TRBJ2-7	-	TGCAGTGCTAGACTCCGGGACTCCTCCTACGAGCAGTACTTC	CSARLRDSSYEQYF
TRBV9	-	TRBJ1-2	-	TGTGCCAGCAGCGCAGGGGATGTCTATGGCTACACCTTC	CASSAGDVYGYTF
TRBV14	-	TRBJ2-3	TRBD2	TGTGCCAGCAGCCAAAAAGCGGGGGGCCACCCTAGCACAGATACGCAGTATTTT	CASSQKAGGHPSTDTQYF